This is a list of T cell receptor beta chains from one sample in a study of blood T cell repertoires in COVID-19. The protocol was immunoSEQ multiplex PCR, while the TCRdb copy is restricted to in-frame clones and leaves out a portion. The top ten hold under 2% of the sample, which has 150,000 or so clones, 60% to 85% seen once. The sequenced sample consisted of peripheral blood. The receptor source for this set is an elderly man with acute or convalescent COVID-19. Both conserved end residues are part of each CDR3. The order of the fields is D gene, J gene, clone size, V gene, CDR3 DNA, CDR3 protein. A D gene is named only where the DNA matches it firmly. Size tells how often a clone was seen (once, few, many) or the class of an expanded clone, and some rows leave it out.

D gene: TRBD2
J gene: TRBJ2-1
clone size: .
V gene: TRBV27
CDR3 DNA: TGTGCCAGCACTAGGACTAGCGGTTACAATGAGCAGTTCTTC
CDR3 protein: CASTRTSGYNEQFF

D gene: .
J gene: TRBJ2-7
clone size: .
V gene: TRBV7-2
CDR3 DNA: TGTGCCAGCAGCCTCACCAGGACTACCTACGAGCAGTACTTC
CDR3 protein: CASSLTRTTYEQYF

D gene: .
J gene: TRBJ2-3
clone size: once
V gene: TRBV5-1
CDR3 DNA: TGCGCCAGCAGCTCTAGCACAGATACGCAGTATTTT
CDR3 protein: CASSSSTDTQYF

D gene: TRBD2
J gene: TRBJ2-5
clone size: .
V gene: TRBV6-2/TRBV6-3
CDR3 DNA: TGTGCCAGCAGTTACTTGGCTAGCGGGGTGGAGACCCAGTACTTC
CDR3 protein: CASSYLASGVETQYF

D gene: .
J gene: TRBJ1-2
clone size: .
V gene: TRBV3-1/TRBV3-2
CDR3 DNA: TGTGCCAGCAGCCAAGAAGACAGGCTGAGGGGCTACACCTTC
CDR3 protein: CASSQEDRLRGYTF

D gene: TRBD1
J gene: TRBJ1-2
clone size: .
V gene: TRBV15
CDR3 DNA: TGTGCCACCAGCAGAGATCTCTGGACAGGGTCTGTCTATGGCTACACCTTC
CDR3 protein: CATSRDLWTGSVYGYTF

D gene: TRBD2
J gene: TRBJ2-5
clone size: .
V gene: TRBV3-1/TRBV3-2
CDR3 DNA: TGTGCCAGCAGCCAAGGGTGGGGGGGGCAAGAGACCCAGTACTTC
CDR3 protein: CASSQGWGGQETQYF

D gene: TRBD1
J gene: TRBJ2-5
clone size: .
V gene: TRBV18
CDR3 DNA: TGTGCCAGCTCACCACCGACAGGGGTGGGGGAGACCCAGTACTTC
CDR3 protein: CASSPPTGVGETQYF

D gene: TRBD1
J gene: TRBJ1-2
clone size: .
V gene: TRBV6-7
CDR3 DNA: TGTGCCAGCAGTTACTTGGGACAGGGGGAAAATGGCTACACCTTC
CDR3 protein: CASSYLGQGENGYTF

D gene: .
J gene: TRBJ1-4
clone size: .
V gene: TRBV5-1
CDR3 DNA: TGCGCCAGCAGCTCACAGGGTGCAACTAATGAAAAACTGTTTTTT
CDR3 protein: CASSSQGATNEKLFF

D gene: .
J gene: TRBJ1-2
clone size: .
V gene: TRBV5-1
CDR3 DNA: TGCGCCAGCAGCCAAGGGGGAAACAGTGGCTACACCTTC
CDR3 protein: CASSQGGNSGYTF

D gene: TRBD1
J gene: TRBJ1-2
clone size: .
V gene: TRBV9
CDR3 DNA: TGTGCCAGCAGCGTAGCTTTAGGGGGCCTCTATGGCTACACCTTC
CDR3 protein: CASSVALGGLYGYTF

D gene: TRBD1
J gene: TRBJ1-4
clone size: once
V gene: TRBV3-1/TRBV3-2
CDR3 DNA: TGTGCCAGCAGCCAAGAGGGGGAACAGGGGAGACTGTTTTTT
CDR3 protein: CASSQEGEQGRLFF

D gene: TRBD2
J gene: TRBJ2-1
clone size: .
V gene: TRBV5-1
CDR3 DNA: TGCGCCAGCAGCTTGGTGGCGGGGGGGACCTACAATGAGCAGTTCTTC
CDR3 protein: CASSLVAGGTYNEQFF

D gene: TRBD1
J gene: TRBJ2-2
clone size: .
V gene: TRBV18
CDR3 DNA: TGTGCCAGCTCACCACTGACAGGGAGGAACACCGGGGAGCTGTTTTTT
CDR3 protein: CASSPLTGRNTGELFF

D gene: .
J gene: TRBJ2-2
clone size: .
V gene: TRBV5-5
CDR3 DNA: TGTGCCAGCAGCTTAGGGGTGGGCGGGGAGCTGTTTTTT
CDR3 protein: CASSLGVGGELFF

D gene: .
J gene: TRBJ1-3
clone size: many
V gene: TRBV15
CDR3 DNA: TGTGCCACCAGCAGATATGGACTTTCTGGAAACACCATATATTTT
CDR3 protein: CATSRYGLSGNTIYF

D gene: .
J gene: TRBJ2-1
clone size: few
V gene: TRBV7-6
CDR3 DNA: TGTGCCAGCAGCTTATATAGAGTCAACTCCTACAATGAGCAGTTCTTC
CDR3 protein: CASSLYRVNSYNEQFF